This entry describes one T cell receptor beta chain. What antigen it recognizes has not been identified. It has no much larger one-base neighbor in the sample; base qualities were not kept. The CDR3 covers 16 residues, taking in both the cysteine and the phenylalanine. Left in the record is the CDR3 DNA by itself, 48 bases read in frame from the first base. V loses 0 bases at its end and J loses 4 bases; junction bases beyond the gene matches: 5. CDR1 and CDR2 (LGHNA, YSLEER) derive from the germline V gene. This sample is drawn from a study of blood T cell repertoires in COVID-19 (dated by TCRdb to 2019 to 2021). At the level of the whole study: The collaborator samples originated in the United States, Italy and Spain and spanned the acute and convalescent phases of COVID-19. The material from the prospective study consisted of cDNA or gDNA derived from T cells, B-cell-depleted T cells, or PBMCs. Deeply sampled blood TCRbeta repertoires from subjects exposed to, actively infected with, or recovered from COVID-19 were included in the dataset. Nearly every sample came with metadata listing a de-identified subject ID, COVID-19 status, age in years and sex. Samples came from the ongoing ImmuneRACE study (first 160 participants) plus 1,254 subjects from 6 global collaborators. A freely available public database, intended as a resource for researchers studying the immune response to SARS-CoV-2, is where the repertoires were released. HLA class I and class II types, where available, came from metadata supplied by the sample provider rather than from assay-based typing.

The immunoSEQ Assay, a bias-controlled multiplex PCR, was used to amplify TCRbeta CDR3 regions from genomic DNA. The paper's data handling went like this. Nucleated cell counts per sample were estimated from amplification of reference gene primers within the assay. To quantify the absolute abundance of each unique TCRbeta CDR3 rearrangement, sequence reads were collapsed and filtered. Productive Simpson clonality was computed per sample as the square root of Simpson's diversity index over productive rearrangements. TCRdb retrieved this table from immuneACCESS and kept in-frame rearrangements only. Not all clones are present; in checked studies, unresolved V genes account for under half, and no reason is known for the remainder. D and trimming were read from the DNA, whereas the V and J calls and clone size are those reported in that table. Here the sample has around 260,000 clones; about 91% occur a single time. Around 2.5% of the sample rests with the top ten.

In Seattle, one collaborating source enrolled patients while the infection was active and tracked those patients longitudinally over the course of disease. The collaborating institutions used their own protocols to collect whole blood in K2EDTA tubes. For TCRbeta analysis, collaborator samples were shipped as frozen whole blood, as isolated PBMCs, or as DNA extracted from either sample type. The paper as a whole reports these results and caveats: How much clinical and demographic metadata was included differed by source and by participant, and the metadata was provided uncurated.

The specimen sequenced was peripheral blood. The sequence links TRBV4-3 to TRBJ2-2; TRBD2 matches 7 bases in the middle. This clonotype originated in a person under 35 with COVID-19, enrolled during active disease. Here is the DNA: TGCGCCAGCAGCCAAGATCCGGGCGGGGGCACCGGGGAGCTGTTTTTT. Its product reads: CASSQDPGGGTGELFF.